The rows below give T cell receptor beta chains drawn from one sample of a study of blood T cell repertoires in COVID-19. Profiled with immunoSEQ multiplex PCR; TCRdb holds only in-frame clones, not every one. The data show around 98,000 clones, with approximately 84% seen just once and approximately 15% held by the top ten. The specimen was peripheral blood. Receptors originate from a woman between 55 and 75 years old with acute or convalescent COVID-19. Each CDR3 is given with its conserved first and last residue. D genes are given only for firm matches. Where a row states a size, it is once, few, many or the class of an expanded clone; other rows omit it.

TGTGCCAGCAGCTTGGCCGGGACAGGGGACGGCTACACCTTC CASSLAGTGDGYTF TRBV5-4 TRBD1 . TRBJ1-2
TGTGCCAGCAGCCAAGAGCCAGGTTCACCCCTCCACTTT CASSQEPGSPLHF TRBV13 . . TRBJ1-6
TGTGCCAGCAGACCAGGGGGCACCGGGGAGCTGTTTTTT CASRPGGTGELFF TRBV6-5 TRBD1 . TRBJ2-2
TGCGCCAGCAGCCCTATTGATACGGCCGGGGAGCTGTTTTTT CASSPIDTAGELFF TRBV5-1 . . TRBJ2-2
TGTGCCACCAGTGATTTTGGACTAGGCCGCCGGGAGACCCAGTACTTC CATSDFGLGRRETQYF TRBV24-1 TRBD2 . TRBJ2-5
TGCGCCAGCAGTGGTGAGGGATTAGCGGGGGGGCGAAATGAGCAGTTCTTC CASSGEGLAGGRNEQFF TRBV10-1 TRBD2 few TRBJ2-1
TGTGCCAGCAGTGGAGGGACAGGGGACCGGTATGGCTACACCTTC CASSGGTGDRYGYTF TRBV7-6 TRBD1 . TRBJ1-2
TGTGCCAGCAGCCAATGGGGACAGGGGAGTCTAGAGACCCAGTACTTC CASSQWGQGSLETQYF TRBV3-1/TRBV3-2 TRBD1 . TRBJ2-5
TGTGCCAGCAGCCCCCGTCAGGGTATAAACGAAAAACTGTTTTTT CASSPRQGINEKLFF TRBV7-9 . . TRBJ1-4
TGTGCCAGTAGCACCCTCCTGACAGTCAATCAGCCCCAGCATTTT CASSTLLTVNQPQHF TRBV19 . . TRBJ1-5
TGTGCCAGTAGTAGCAGCCTAGGGCCCCAGCATTTT CASSSSLGPQHF TRBV19 . . TRBJ1-5
TGTGCCAGCAGTGCAGTATTAGGGGGCGAGCCCCAAGAGACCCAGTACTTC CASSAVLGGEPQETQYF TRBV28 TRBD1 . TRBJ2-5
TGTGCCAGCAGCTTGGGGGACAGAGAATATGGCTACACCTTC CASSLGDREYGYTF TRBV5-6 TRBD1 . TRBJ1-2
TGTGCCAGCAGCTGGAGGGGCCTCGACACTGAAGCTTTCTTT CASSWRGLDTEAFF TRBV6-5 . . TRBJ1-1
TGTGCCAGCAGCTTAGGGCGGGGCAGTTTTACAGATACGCAGTATTTT CASSLGRGSFTDTQYF TRBV11-3 . once TRBJ2-3
TGCGCCAGCAGCCCAGAGGCCACAGGTTACACTGAAGCTTTCTTT CASSPEATGYTEAFF TRBV4-1 . . TRBJ1-1
TGTGCCAGCAGTTCCGCCGGACTAGCGGGCACAGATACGCAGTATTTT CASSSAGLAGTDTQYF TRBV6-2/TRBV6-3 TRBD2 . TRBJ2-3
TGTGCCAGTAGTATAGGGGGTACAGGCCCAAAGACCCAGTACTTC CASSIGGTGPKTQYF TRBV19 . . TRBJ2-5
TGTGCCAGCAGTGATGCATCAGGGGGCGTGGAGACCCAGTACTTC CASSDASGGVETQYF TRBV2 TRBD1 . TRBJ2-5
TGTGCCACCAGCAGAGGGGGACAGGGTCGTCGCGACGAGCAGTACTTC CATSRGGQGRRDEQYF TRBV15 TRBD1 . TRBJ2-7
TGCGCCAGCCGAAGGAGTCCTCAGGGAAATGAAAAACTGTTTTTT CASRRSPQGNEKLFF TRBV5-1 . . TRBJ1-4
TGTGCCAGCAGCTTAGTGTTGGCCGGGGAACGAAACTTC CASSLVLAGERNF TRBV7-6 . . TRBJ1-2
TGTGCCAGCAGCCAAGACTTCAGCAGGGAGACCCAGTACTTC CASSQDFSRETQYF TRBV14 . . TRBJ2-5
TGTGCCAGCAGTGAGGGACAGCTATTCCCCTATGGCTACACCTTC CASSEGQLFPYGYTF TRBV6-1 TRBD1 . TRBJ1-2
TGCGCCAGCAGCTTTAGTACGGGTGGCGAGCAGTACTTC CASSFSTGGEQYF TRBV5-1 . . TRBJ2-7
TGTGCCAGCAGTTACGGGGGACAGGTTAATTCACCCCTCCACTTT CASSYGGQVNSPLHF TRBV6-6 TRBD1 . TRBJ1-6
TGTGCCATCAGTGAGGGACTAGCGGAAGAGACCCAGTACTTC CAISEGLAEETQYF TRBV10-3 TRBD2 . TRBJ2-5
TGCAGCGCCACGGGACAGTGGGAGAACACTGAAGCTTTCTTT CSATGQWENTEAFF TRBV29-1 TRBD1 . TRBJ1-1
TGTGCCAGCAGCCAAGCTTACGGGGGGAGCACAGATACGCAGTATTTT CASSQAYGGSTDTQYF TRBV7-9 TRBD2 . TRBJ2-3
TGTGCCTGGAGCCTCGGGACTAGCCTCTACGAGCAGTACTTC CAWSLGTSLYEQYF TRBV30 TRBD2 . TRBJ2-7
TGTGCCAGCAGCATCGACGGGACTAGCGTTTTCCCCGAGCAGTTCTTC CASSIDGTSVFPEQFF TRBV9 TRBD2 many TRBJ2-1
TGTGCCAGCTCCATGAGGAACAGGGCCCCAGCCAATGAGCAGTTCTTC CASSMRNRAPANEQFF TRBV5-4 . . TRBJ2-1
TGTGCCAGCATGGGAGCGTACGAGCAGTACTTC CASMGAYEQYF TRBV11-3 . . TRBJ2-7
TGTGCCAGCAGCCAACAGGGGGCGTTTGAGCAGTACTTC CASSQQGAFEQYF TRBV7-2 TRBD1 . TRBJ2-7
TGTGCCTGGAGCAACGAGGCAGCCTATGGCTACACCTTC CAWSNEAAYGYTF TRBV30 . . TRBJ1-2
TGCGCCAGCAGCCGCCAGTCCCAGGGGCACACTGAAGCTTTCTTT CASSRQSQGHTEAFF TRBV4-3 . . TRBJ1-1
TGTGCCAGCAGCGCATCGGACAGGGGGCTTGGCTACACCTTC CASSASDRGLGYTF TRBV9 TRBD1 . TRBJ1-2
TGTGCCAGCACCCTAGGACAGCTGAACACTGAAGCTTTCTTT CASTLGQLNTEAFF TRBV5-4 . . TRBJ1-1
TGTGCCAGCAGCCCCCCCGGGAGAGGGACCCAGTACTTC CASSPPGRGTQYF TRBV9 . . TRBJ2-5
TGTGCCAGCAGCGTGACAGTTAGCACAGATACGCAGTATTTT CASSVTVSTDTQYF TRBV2 . . TRBJ2-3
TGTGCCAGCAGTCATGCGGAGGCCAGGAACACTGAAGCTTTCTTT CASSHAEARNTEAFF TRBV7-9 . . TRBJ1-1
TGCGCCAGCAGCTTGCTGGCAGGGGGTAATTCACCCCTCCACTTT CASSLLAGGNSPLHF TRBV5-1 TRBD1 many TRBJ1-6
TGTGCCAGCAGCTTAGAGGTTGGTGGAGGTTATGGCTACACCTTC CASSLEVGGGYGYTF TRBV7-2 . few TRBJ1-2
TGTGCCAGCAGCTTACCCGGACAGGGGTCCTACAATGAGCAGTTCTTC CASSLPGQGSYNEQFF TRBV7-3 TRBD1 . TRBJ2-1
TGTGCCAGCAGGGGACTAGCGGGGGCCCCCTTGATGCATGAGCAGTTCTTC CASRGLAGAPLMHEQFF TRBV28 TRBD2 . TRBJ2-1
TGTGCCAGTAGACAAAGATCCGGGACACGCGGGTACAATGAGCAGTTCTTC CASRQRSGTRGYNEQFF TRBV19 . few TRBJ2-1
TGCGCCAGCAGCCAAGATCCGGACAGGGGGTTCTACGAGCAGTACTTC CASSQDPDRGFYEQYF TRBV4-3 TRBD1 . TRBJ2-7
TGCGCCAGCAGCCTGCTGCCAGGACTCCAAGAGACCCAGTACTTC CASSLLPGLQETQYF TRBV5-1 . . TRBJ2-5
TGTGCCAGCAGTCAGGACAGGTTCGGCTATGGCTACACCTTC CASSQDRFGYGYTF TRBV11-2 TRBD1 once TRBJ1-2
TGTGCCAGCAGCTTAATACGGGAACTCCACAATGAGCAGTTCTTC CASSLIRELHNEQFF TRBV7-6 . once TRBJ2-1